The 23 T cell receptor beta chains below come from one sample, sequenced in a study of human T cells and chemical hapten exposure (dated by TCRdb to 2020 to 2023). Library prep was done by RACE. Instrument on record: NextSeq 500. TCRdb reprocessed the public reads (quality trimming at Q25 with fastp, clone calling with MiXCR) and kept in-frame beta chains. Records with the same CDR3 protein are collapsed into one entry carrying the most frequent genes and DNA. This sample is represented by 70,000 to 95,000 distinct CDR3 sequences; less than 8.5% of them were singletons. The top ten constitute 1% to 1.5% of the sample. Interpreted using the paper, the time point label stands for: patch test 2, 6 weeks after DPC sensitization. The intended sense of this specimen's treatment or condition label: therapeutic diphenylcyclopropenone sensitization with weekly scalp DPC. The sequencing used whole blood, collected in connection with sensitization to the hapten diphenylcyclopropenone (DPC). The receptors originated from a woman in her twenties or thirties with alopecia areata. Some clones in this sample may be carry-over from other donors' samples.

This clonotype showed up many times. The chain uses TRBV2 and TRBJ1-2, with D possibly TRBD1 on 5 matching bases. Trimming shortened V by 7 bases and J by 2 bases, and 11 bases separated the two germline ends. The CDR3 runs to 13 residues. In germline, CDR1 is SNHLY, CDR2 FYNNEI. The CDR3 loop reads CASMGGRNYGYTF. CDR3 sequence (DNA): TGTGCCAGCATGGGGGGGAGAAACTATGGCTACACCTTC.

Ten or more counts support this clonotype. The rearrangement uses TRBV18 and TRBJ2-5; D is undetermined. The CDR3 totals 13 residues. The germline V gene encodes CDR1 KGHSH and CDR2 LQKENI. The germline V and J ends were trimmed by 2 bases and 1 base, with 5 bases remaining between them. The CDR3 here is CASSPVGQETQYF. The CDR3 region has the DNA TGTGCCAGCTCACCAGTTGGCCAAGAGACCCAGTACTTC.

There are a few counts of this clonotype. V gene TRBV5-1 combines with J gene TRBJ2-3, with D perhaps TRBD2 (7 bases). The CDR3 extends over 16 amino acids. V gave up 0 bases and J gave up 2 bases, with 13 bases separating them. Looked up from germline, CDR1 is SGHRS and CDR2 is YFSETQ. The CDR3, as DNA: TGCGCCAGCAGCTTGGAGGCGGGGGCCCTCACAGATACGCAGTATTTT. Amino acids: CASSLEAGALTDTQYF.

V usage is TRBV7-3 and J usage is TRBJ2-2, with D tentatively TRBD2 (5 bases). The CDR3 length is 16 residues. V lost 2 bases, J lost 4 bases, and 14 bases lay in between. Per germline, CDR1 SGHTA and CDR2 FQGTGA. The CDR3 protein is CASSLSPLAGTGELFF. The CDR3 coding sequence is TGTGCCAGCAGCTTATCTCCCCTAGCCGGCACCGGGGAGCTGTTTTTT.

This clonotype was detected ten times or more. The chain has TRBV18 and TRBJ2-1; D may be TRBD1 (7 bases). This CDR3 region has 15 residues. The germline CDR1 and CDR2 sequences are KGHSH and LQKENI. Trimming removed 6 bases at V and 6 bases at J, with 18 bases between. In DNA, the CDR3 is TGTGCCAGCTCCCCCCAGGGGGGCCAGCGCAATGAGCAGTTCTTC. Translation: CASSPQGGQRNEQFF. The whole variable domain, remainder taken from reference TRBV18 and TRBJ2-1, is NAGVMQNPRHLVRRRGQEARLRCSPMKGHSHVYWYRQLPEEGLKFMVYLQKENIIDESGMPKERFSAEFPKEGPSILRIQQVVRGDSAAYFCASSPQGGQRNEQFFGPGTRLTVL.

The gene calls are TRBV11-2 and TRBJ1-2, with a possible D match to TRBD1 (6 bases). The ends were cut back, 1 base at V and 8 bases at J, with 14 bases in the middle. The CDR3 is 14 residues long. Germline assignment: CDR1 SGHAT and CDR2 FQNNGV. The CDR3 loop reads CASSLVAGAQGYTF. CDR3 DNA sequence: TGTGCCAGCAGCTTAGTTGCGGGGGCTCAGGGCTACACCTTC.

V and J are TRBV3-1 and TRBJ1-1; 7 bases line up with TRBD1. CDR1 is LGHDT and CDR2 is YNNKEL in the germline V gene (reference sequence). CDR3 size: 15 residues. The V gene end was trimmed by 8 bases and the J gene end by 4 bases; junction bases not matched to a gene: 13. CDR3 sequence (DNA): TGTGCCAGCGGCAAGTTAGACAGGGCGGTCACTGAAGCTTTCTTT. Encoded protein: CASGKLDRAVTEAFF. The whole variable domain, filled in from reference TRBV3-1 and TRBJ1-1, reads DTAVSQTPKYLVTQMGNDKSIKCEQNLGHDTMYWYKQDSKKFLKIMFSYNNKELIINETVPNRFSPKSPDKAHLNLHINSLELGDSAVYFCASGKLDRAVTEAFFGQGTRLTVV.

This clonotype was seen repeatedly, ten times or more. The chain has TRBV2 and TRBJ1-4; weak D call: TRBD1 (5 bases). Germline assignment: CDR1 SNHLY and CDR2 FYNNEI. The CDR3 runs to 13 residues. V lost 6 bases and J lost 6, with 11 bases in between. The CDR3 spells CASSGRGHEKLFF. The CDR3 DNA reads TGTGCCAGCAGCGGACGGGGACATGAAAAACTGTTTTTT.

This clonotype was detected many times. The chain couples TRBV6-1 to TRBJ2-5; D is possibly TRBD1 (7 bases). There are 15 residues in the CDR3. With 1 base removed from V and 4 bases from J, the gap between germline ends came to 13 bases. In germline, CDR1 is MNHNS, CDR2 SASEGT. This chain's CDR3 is CASSEGHRGGETQYF. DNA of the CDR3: TGTGCCAGCAGTGAAGGTCACAGGGGAGGAGAGACCCAGTACTTC.

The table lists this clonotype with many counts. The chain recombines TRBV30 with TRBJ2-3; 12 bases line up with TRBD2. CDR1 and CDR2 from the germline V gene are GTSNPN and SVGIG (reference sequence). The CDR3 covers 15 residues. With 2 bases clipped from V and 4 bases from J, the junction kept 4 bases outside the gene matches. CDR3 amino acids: CAWSRLAGASDTQYF. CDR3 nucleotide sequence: TGTGCCTGGAGTCGACTAGCGGGGGCATCAGATACGCAGTATTTT.

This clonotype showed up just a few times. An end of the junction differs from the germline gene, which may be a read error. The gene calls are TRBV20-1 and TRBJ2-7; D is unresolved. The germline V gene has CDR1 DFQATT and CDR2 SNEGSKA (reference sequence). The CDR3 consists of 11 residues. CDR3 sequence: CSAGDAYEQYF. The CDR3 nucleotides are TGCAGTGCTGGAGACGCGTACGAGCAGTACTTC.

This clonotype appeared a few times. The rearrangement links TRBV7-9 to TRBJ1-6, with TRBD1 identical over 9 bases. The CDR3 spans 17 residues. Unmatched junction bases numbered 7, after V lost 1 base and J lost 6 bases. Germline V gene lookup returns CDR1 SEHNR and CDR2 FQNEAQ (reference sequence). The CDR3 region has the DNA TGTGCCAGCAGCTTAGAAACCGGGACAGGGCGTAATTCACCCCTCCACTTT. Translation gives CASSLETGTGRNSPLHF.

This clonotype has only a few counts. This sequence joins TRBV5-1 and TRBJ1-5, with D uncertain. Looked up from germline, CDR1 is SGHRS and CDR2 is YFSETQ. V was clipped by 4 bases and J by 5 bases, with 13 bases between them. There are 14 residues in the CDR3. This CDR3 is CASSPAGDDQPQHF. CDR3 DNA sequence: TGCGCCAGCAGCCCGGCCGGGGATGATCAGCCCCAGCATTTT.

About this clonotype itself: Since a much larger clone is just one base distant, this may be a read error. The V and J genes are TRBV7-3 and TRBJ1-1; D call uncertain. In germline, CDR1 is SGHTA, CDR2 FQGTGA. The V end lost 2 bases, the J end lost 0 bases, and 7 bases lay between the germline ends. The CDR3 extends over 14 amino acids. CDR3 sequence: CASSLDMVNTEAFF. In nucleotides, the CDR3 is TGTGCCAGCAGCTTAGACATGGTGAACACTGAAGCTTTCTTT.

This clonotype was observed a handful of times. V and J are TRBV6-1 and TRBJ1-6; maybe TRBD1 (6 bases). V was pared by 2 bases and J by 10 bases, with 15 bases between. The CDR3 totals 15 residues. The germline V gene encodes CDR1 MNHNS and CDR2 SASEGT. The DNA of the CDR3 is TGTGCCAGCAGTGAAAGGCTGGGACACCAGTCACCCCTCCACTTT. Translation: CASSERLGHQSPLHF.

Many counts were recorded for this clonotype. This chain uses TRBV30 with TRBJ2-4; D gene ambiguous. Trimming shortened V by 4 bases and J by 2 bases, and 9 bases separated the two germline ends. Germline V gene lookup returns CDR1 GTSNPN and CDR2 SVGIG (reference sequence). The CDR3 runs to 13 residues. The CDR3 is CAWMAGSKNIQYF. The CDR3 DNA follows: TGTGCCTGGATGGCTGGTTCCAAAAACATTCAGTACTTC.

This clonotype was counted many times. The CDR3 spells CASRPTGLTEAFF. CDR3 in DNA: TGTGCCAGCAGGCCTACAGGGCTAACAGAAGCTTTCTTT. The V and J genes are TRBV3-1 and TRBJ1-1; perhaps TRBD1 as D (6 bases). Trimming removed 6 bases at V and 8 bases at J, with 16 bases between. The germline V gene encodes CDR1 LGHDT and CDR2 YNNKEL (reference sequence). This CDR3 comprises 13 residues.

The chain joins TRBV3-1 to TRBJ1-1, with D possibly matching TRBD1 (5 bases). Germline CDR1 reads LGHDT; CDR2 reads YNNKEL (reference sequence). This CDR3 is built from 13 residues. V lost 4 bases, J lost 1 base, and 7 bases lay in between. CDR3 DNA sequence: TGTGCCAGCAGCCGCGGACAGAACACTGAAGCTTTCTTT. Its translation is CASSRGQNTEAFF.

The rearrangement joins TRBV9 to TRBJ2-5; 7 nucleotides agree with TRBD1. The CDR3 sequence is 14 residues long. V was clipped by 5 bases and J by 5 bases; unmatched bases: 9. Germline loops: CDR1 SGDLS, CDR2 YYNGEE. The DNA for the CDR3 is TGTGCCAGCAGGCCCGGCACAGGGGTGGAGACCCAGTACTTC. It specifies CASRPGTGVETQYF.

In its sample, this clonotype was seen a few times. The CDR3 coding sequence is TGTGCCAGCAGCCGAGACGGGGAAAATTCACCCCTCCACTTT. Its protein product is CASSRDGENSPLHF. The rearrangement uses TRBV6-5 and TRBJ1-6; D is ambiguous. Trimming removed 6 bases at V and 7 bases at J, with 13 bases between. The CDR3 contains 14 residues. Looked up from germline, CDR1 is MNHEY and CDR2 is SVGAGI.

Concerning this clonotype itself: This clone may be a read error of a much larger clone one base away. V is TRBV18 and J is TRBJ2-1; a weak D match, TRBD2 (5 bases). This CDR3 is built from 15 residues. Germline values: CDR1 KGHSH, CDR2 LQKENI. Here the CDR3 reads CVSSPTGGYQGEQFF. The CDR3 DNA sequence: TGTGTCAGCTCACCCACCGGAGGCTATCAAGGGGAGCAGTTCTTC.

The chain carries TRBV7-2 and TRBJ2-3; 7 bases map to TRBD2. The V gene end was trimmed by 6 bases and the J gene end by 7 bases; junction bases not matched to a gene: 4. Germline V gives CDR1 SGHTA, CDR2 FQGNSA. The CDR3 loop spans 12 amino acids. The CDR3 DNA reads TGTGCCAGCAGTTGGGGGGGAAATACGCAGTATTTT. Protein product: CASSWGGNTQYF. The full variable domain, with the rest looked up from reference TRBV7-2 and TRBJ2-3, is GAGVSQSPSNKVTEKGKDVELRCDPISGHTALYWYRQSLGQGLEFLIYFQGNSAPDKSGLPSDRFSAERTGGSVSTLTIQRTQQEDSAVYLCASSWGGNTQYFGPGTRLTVL.

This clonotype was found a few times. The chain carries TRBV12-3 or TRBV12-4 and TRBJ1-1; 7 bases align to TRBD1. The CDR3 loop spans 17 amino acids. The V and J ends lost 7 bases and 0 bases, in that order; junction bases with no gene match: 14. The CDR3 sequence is CASTLEYRGPMNTEAFF. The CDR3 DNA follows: TGTGCCAGCACCTTGGAATACAGGGGCCCCATGAACACTGAAGCTTTCTTT.